Detailed here is one TCR beta chain. This record comes from a study of blood T cell repertoires in COVID-19. The CDR3 runs 14 residues. V gave up 2 bases and J gave up 0 bases, with 7 bases separating them. Germline V lookup: CDR1 ENHRY, CDR2 SYGVKD. The method was immunoSEQ multiplex PCR; TCRdb's version includes in-frame clones alone and lacks a portion of them. Of over 85,000 clones in the sample, 70% to 90% were seen once. Material: peripheral blood. This chain connects TRBV10-3 to TRBJ1-1, with D hard to call. This TCR came from a man between 50 and 59 years old with active COVID-19. The chain's CDR3 is CAISEVAVNTEAFF. CDR3 nucleotide sequence: TGTGCCATCAGTGAGGTGGCGGTGAACACTGAAGCTTTCTTT.